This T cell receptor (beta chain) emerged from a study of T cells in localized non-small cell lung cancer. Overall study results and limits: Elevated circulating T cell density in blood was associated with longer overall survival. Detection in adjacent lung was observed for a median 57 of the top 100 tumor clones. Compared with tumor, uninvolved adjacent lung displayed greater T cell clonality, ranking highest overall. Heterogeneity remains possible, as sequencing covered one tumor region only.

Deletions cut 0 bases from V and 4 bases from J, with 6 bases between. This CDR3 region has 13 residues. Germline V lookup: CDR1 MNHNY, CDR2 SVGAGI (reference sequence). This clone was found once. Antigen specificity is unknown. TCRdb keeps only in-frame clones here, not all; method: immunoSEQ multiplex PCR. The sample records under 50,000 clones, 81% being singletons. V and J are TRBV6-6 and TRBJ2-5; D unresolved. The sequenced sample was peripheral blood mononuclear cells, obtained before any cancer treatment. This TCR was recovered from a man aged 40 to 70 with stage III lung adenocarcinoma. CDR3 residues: CASSYSKAETQYF. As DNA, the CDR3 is TGTGCCAGCAGTTACTCGAAGGCAGAGACCCAGTACTTC.